This T cell receptor (beta chain) comes out of a study of cytomegalovirus exposure and HLA in healthy donors. Study-level results: The authors enumerated over 150 TCR beta chains as linked to cytomegalovirus.

Worth noting for this clone: Its specificity is not known.

It was the approximately 120-subject validation cohort, separate from the approximately 700-subject first cohort, to which the donors belonged. Profiled with immunoSEQ multiplex PCR; TCRdb holds only in-frame clones, not every one. The sample comprises approximately 160,000 clones, about 90% of which are singletons, and more than 2.5% rests with the top ten. The germline V gene has CDR1 SGHRS and CDR2 YFSETQ. CDR3 length: 16 amino acids. The germline V and J ends were trimmed by 4 bases and 0 bases, with 14 bases remaining between them. Sequencing was carried out using PBMCs. The receptor comes from a woman aged 18-29 years in good health and CMV-seropositive. V and J are TRBV5-1 and TRBJ2-1, with D perhaps matching TRBD2 (6 bases). The CDR3 bases are TGCGCCAGCAGCCCCGGGGGAACGAGCTCCTACAATGAGCAGTTCTTC. Residues: CASSPGGTSSYNEQFF.